The rows below give T cell receptor beta chains drawn from one sample of a study of blood T cell repertoires in COVID-19. Clones were read by immunoSEQ multiplex PCR, and TCRdb kept only the in-frame ones, dropping some. Altogether about 340,000 clones are present, 91% being singletons, with the ten largest covering approximately 3.5%. The sequenced material came from peripheral blood. The receptors were sampled from a young woman who had recovered from COVID-19. Both conserved end residues are part of each CDR3. A D gene is named only where the DNA matches it firmly. Clone size is stated in some rows and not others, as once, few, many or a class when expanded.

CDR3aa,CDR3nt,abundance,d_gene,v_gene,j_gene
CASSLLGGEQFF,TGTGCCAGCAGCCTGCTAGGGGGTGAGCAGTTCTTC,.,.,TRBV5-6,TRBJ2-1
CSVDSLSGTEAFF,TGCAGCGTTGACAGTCTATCGGGCACTGAAGCTTTCTTT,.,.,TRBV29-1,TRBJ1-1
CASSPPSSTSGNSYNEQFF,TGTGCCAGCTCACCACCGTCATCGACTAGCGGGAACTCCTACAATGAGCAGTTCTTC,.,TRBD2,TRBV18,TRBJ2-1
CASSATGGFGANVLTF,TGTGCCAGCAGTGCCACAGGGGGCTTTGGGGCCAACGTCCTGACTTTC,.,TRBD1,TRBV2,TRBJ2-6
CATSRDPRNEQFF,TGTGCCACCAGCAGAGACCCCCGCAATGAGCAGTTCTTC,.,.,TRBV15,TRBJ2-1
CASSLNLVAQGSEKLFF,TGTGCCAGCAGCTTGAATCTCGTCGCCCAGGGGAGTGAAAAACTGTTTTTT,.,.,TRBV7-2,TRBJ1-4
CASSPTGARNEQFF,TGTGCCAGCAGCCCTACAGGGGCGCGAAATGAGCAGTTCTTC,.,TRBD1,TRBV6-2/TRBV6-3,TRBJ2-1
CASSLGKDRDQPQHF,TGTGCCAGCAGCTTGGGGAAGGACAGGGACCAGCCCCAGCATTTT,.,TRBD1,TRBV5-4,TRBJ1-5
CASSPGTGSFNEKLFF,TGTGCCAGCAGTCCGGGGACAGGTTCGTTTAATGAAAAACTGTTTTTT,.,TRBD1,TRBV6-2/TRBV6-3,TRBJ1-4
CASGALTDSYNEQFF,TGTGCCAGCGGGGCCCTGACTGACTCCTACAATGAGCAGTTCTTC,few,.,TRBV25-1,TRBJ2-1
CASSQGLARTDTQYF,TGTGCCAGCAGTCAGGGACTAGCCCGCACAGATACGCAGTATTTT,.,TRBD2,TRBV27,TRBJ2-3
CASSSLASSYNEQFF,TGTGCCAGTAGTTCACTAGCGAGCTCCTACAATGAGCAGTTCTTC,.,TRBD2,TRBV19,TRBJ2-1
CASSYRDSGANVLTF,TGTGCCAGCAGTTACCGGGACTCTGGGGCCAACGTCCTGACTTTC,.,.,TRBV6-5,TRBJ2-6
CASRIGLADNEQFF,TGTGCCAGCAGAATTGGACTAGCGGACAATGAGCAGTTCTTC,.,TRBD2,TRBV11-3,TRBJ2-1
CASSIGRQETQYF,TGTGCCAGTAGTATAGGCAGACAAGAGACCCAGTACTTC,.,.,TRBV19,TRBJ2-5
CASSLDLSYNSPLHF,TGCGCCAGCAGCTTGGATCTGAGTTATAATTCACCCCTCCACTTT,.,.,TRBV5-1,TRBJ1-6